The present entry profiles one TCR beta chain with its context. At the DNA level, this CDR3 is encoded by other sequences in the same sample as well. CDR1 and CDR2 (germline): MNHEY, SVGAGI. V gave up 6 bases and J gave up 3 bases; unmatched junction bases: 3. This CDR3 comprises 13 residues. This record comes from a study of shared clonotypes between healthy human individuals. The wider study: Three CD4 naive, three CD4 memory, two CD8 naive and one CD8 memory plate were used per donor.

Measured with immunoSEQ multiplex PCR; TCRdb has only the in-frame clones, and not every one. The table includes about 380,000 clones, roughly 96% detected once. Sequenced: memory CD8+ T cells sorted from blood. This sample's subset: CD45RO+ cells pooled with CCR7-negative TemRA cells. The V call is TRBV6-5, the J call TRBJ1-1; 8 bases are a match to TRBD1. The TCR originated in a man aged 30 to 39 in good health. The CDR3 region has the DNA TGTGCCAGCAGCCAGGACAGGGACACTGAAGCTTTCTTT. This encodes CASSQDRDTEAFF.